This is a list of T cell receptor beta chains from one sample in a study of blood T cells in healthy people across ages. TCRdb re-analysed the 5' RACE reads in MiXCR, keeping a single row per CDR3 protein. The sample contains about a million distinct CDR3 sequences, 35% to 40% of which appear only once. The source material was blood. The receptors originated from a young man in good health. Both conserved end residues are part of each CDR3. D genes are given only for firm matches. A clone size is listed for some rows: how often the clone was seen (once, few, many), or a class if it is expanded.

d_gene,abundance,v_gene,j_gene,CDR3nt,CDR3aa
-,few,TRBV20-1,TRBJ1-6,TGCAGTGCCCCATTGGGGCCAACGAATTCACCCCTCCACTTT,CSAPLGPTNSPLHF
-,few,TRBV7-2,TRBJ2-5,TGTGCCAGCAGCTTATGGGTAGGGACTCCCGCGCAGTACTTC,CASSLWVGTPAQYF
-,-,TRBV27,TRBJ1-5,TGTGCCAGCAGTTTTGCCAAAAATCAGCCCCAGCATTTT,CASSFAKNQPQHF
-,-,TRBV7-8,TRBJ2-3,TGTGCCAGCAGCTGGACCCAGGGACCCACAGATACGCAGTATTTT,CASSWTQGPTDTQYF
TRBD1,few,TRBV12-3/TRBV12-4,TRBJ1-1,TGTGCCAGCAGTTTGCCTGGACAGGGGGACACTGAAGCTTTCTTT,CASSLPGQGDTEAFF
TRBD2,-,TRBV11-2,TRBJ2-1,TGTGCCAGCAGCCCGATGACTAGCGGCGACGAGCAGTTCTTC,CASSPMTSGDEQFF
TRBD2,few,TRBV5-1,TRBJ2-5,TGCGCCAGCAGCCCAATAGCGGGGGCCGGGGAGACCCAGTACTTC,CASSPIAGAGETQYF
TRBD1,-,TRBV20-1,TRBJ1-4,TGCAGTGCTAGAGAGGGGGACAGGGGGAATGAAAAACTGTTTTTT,CSAREGDRGNEKLFF
TRBD1,few,TRBV20-1,TRBJ2-7,TGCAGTGCTAGACCGGACAGGGATGGCCGTATTGTCTACGAGCAGTACTTC,CSARPDRDGRIVYEQYF
-,few,TRBV6-5,TRBJ1-5,TGTGCCAGCAGGGTTTACGGCGGTAGCAATCAGCCCCAGCATTTT,CASRVYGGSNQPQHF
TRBD1,few,TRBV20-1,TRBJ1-2,TGCAGTGCCAATGAGGCCAGGGGGGACTATGGCTACACCTTC,CSANEARGDYGYTF
-,-,TRBV13,TRBJ2-7,TGTGCCAGCAGCTTCCCCGGAGGGCAGGGAATTTACTACGAGCAGTACTTC,CASSFPGGQGIYYEQYF
TRBD1,-,TRBV5-1,TRBJ2-3,TGCGCCAGCAGCCAAAACAGGGGGGGCACAGATACGCAGTATTTT,CASSQNRGGTDTQYF
TRBD1,-,TRBV20-1,TRBJ1-1,TGCAGTGCTAGAATGACAGGGGTAGATACTGAAGCTTTCTTT,CSARMTGVDTEAFF
-,-,TRBV7-2,TRBJ1-6,TGTGCCAGCAGCTTCTGTCAGGGTAGTATCCACTTT,CASSFCQGSIHF
-,-,TRBV6-1,TRBJ1-4,TGTGCCAGCAGTGACGCGTCTACTAATGAAAAACTGTTTTTT,CASSDASTNEKLFF
TRBD1,-,TRBV2,TRBJ2-7,TGTGCCAGCAGAGGGGACAGGGTCCACGAGCAGTACTTC,CASRGDRVHEQYF
-,-,TRBV5-1,TRBJ2-5,TGCGCCAGCAGCTTTGCCAGCGAATGGTCCTACAATGAGCAGTACTTC,CASSFASEWSYNEQYF
TRBD2,few,TRBV7-2,TRBJ2-1,TGTGCCAGCAGCTTAGGGACTAGCGGGTGGTACAATGAGCAGTTCTTC,CASSLGTSGWYNEQFF
-,-,TRBV5-1,TRBJ2-7,TGCGCCAGCAGCTTGAGACCCCTCGAGCAGTACTTC,CASSLRPLEQYF
TRBD2,few,TRBV10-3,TRBJ2-1,TGTGCCATCAGTCTAGCGGGGGGGGTCTCCTACAATGAGCAGTTCTTC,CAISLAGGVSYNEQFF
-,-,TRBV3-1,TRBJ2-7,TGTGCCAGCAGCCATCAAGCGGCAGGTCCGAAACAGTACGAGCAGTACTTC,CASSHQAAGPKQYEQYF
TRBD2,-,TRBV4-2,TRBJ2-3,TGTGCCAGCAGCCAAGATCCCCCTAGCGGGGCGTCAGATACGCAGTATTTT,CASSQDPPSGASDTQYF
-,-,TRBV3-1,TRBJ2-7,TGTGCCAGCAGCCAAAAATGGGGGATAGAGGGGGCCTACGAGCAGTACTTC,CASSQKWGIEGAYEQYF
TRBD1,once,TRBV6-4,TRBJ2-2,TGTGCCAGCAGTGACTCGACAGGGGCCGGGGAGCTGTTTTTT,CASSDSTGAGELFF
TRBD2,-,TRBV6-5,TRBJ2-1,TGTGCCAGCAGTTACGCGACGGGAGCGGGGACTTCCTACAATGAGCAGTTCTTC,CASSYATGAGTSYNEQFF
-,few,TRBV6-2/TRBV6-3,TRBJ2-1,TGTGCCAGCAGTTACTCGGCCGTGGGCAATGAGCAGTTCTTC,CASSYSAVGNEQFF
-,-,TRBV5-5,TRBJ2-5,TGTGCCAGCAGCGAGACAGGCCACAATGAGCAGTACTTC,CASSETGHNEQYF
-,-,TRBV4-1,TRBJ1-3,TGCGCCAGCAGCCAAGATAGGATGGGCGGGGGGTCTGGAAACACCATATATTTT,CASSQDRMGGGSGNTIYF
TRBD1,few,TRBV7-2,TRBJ1-2,TGTGCCAGCAGCTTAGCGGGACAGTTAAACTATGGCTACACCTTC,CASSLAGQLNYGYTF